These 6 T cell receptor beta chains came from one sample sequenced in a study of cytomegalovirus exposure and HLA in healthy donors. The PCR contained 60 Vbeta and 13 Jbeta primers. The assay was immunoSEQ multiplex PCR, and TCRdb's table has in-frame clones only and misses some. The sample carries 110,000 to 150,000 clones, around 80% recorded once. The source material was PBMCs. All receptors derive from a female donor in good health and CMV-seronegative.

The chain carries TRBV13 and TRBJ1-3; no clear D. Germline-derived CDR1 and CDR2 are PRHDT and FYEKMQ (reference sequence). V gave up 3 bases and J gave up 7 bases, with 7 bases separating them. There are 12 residues in the CDR3. The CDR3 region has the DNA TGTGCCAGCAGCTTCGACTGGAACACCATATATTTT. Protein product: CASSFDWNTIYF.

This chain uses TRBV14 with TRBJ1-1; D might be TRBD1 (6 bases). Between the trimmed V and J ends, which lost 4 bases and 10 bases, there was a span of 13 bases. The CDR3 runs to 12 residues. Looked up from germline, CDR1 is SGHDN and CDR2 is FVKESK. CDR3 sequence reads: CASSPAGGRAFF. The CDR3 DNA follows: TGTGCCAGCAGCCCTGCGGGGGGCAGAGCTTTCTTT. Variable domain in full (rest from reference TRBV14 and TRBJ1-1): EAGVTQFPSHSVIEKGQTVTLRCDPISGHDNLYWYRRVMGKEIKFLLHFVKESKQDESGMPNNRFLAERTGGTYSTLKVQPAELEDSGVYFCASSPAGGRAFFGQGTRLTVV.

The rearrangement joins TRBV7-9 to TRBJ2-1; no reliable D call. This CDR3 is 12 amino acids long. The V gene lost 1 base and the J gene lost 10 bases, with 8 bases spanning the gap. Germline CDR1 and CDR2: SEHNR and FQNEAQ (reference sequence). CDR3 sequence (DNA): TGTGCCAGCAGCTTAGGAAAGCTAGAGCAGTTCTTC. Its protein is CASSLGKLEQFF.

This clone was seen only once. J is TRBJ2-4 and V is TRBV7-9; D may be TRBD1 (6 bases). The V gene lost 3 bases and the J gene lost 0 bases, with 21 bases spanning the gap. CDR1 and CDR2 (germline): SEHNR, FQNEAQ (reference sequence). This CDR3 region has 19 residues. CDR3 sequence: CASSLGPGTRDLAKNIQYF. The DNA for the CDR3 is TGTGCCAGCAGCTTGGGACCGGGGACAAGAGATCTAGCCAAAAACATTCAGTACTTC.

The chain is built from TRBV6-6 and TRBJ1-5; 9 positions match TRBD1. The junction had 5 bases not matched to a gene; V was cut back by 5 bases and J by 0 bases. CDR3 size: 16 residues. Germline V gene sequence: CDR1 MNHNY, CDR2 SVGAGI (reference sequence). The CDR3, as DNA: TGTGCCAGCAGTCCCCGGGACAGGGCTAGCAATCAGCCCCAGCATTTT. As protein: CASSPRDRASNQPQHF.

V and J are TRBV19 and TRBJ2-3, with 9 bases that match TRBD1. The CDR3 runs to 13 residues. Looked up from germline, CDR1 is LNHDA and CDR2 is SQIVND (reference sequence). The ends lost 10 bases at V and 1 base at J; junction bases unmatched: 3. DNA for the CDR3: TGTGCCACCGGGGACAGGGGCACAGATACGCAGTATTTT. This gives the protein CATGDRGTDTQYF.